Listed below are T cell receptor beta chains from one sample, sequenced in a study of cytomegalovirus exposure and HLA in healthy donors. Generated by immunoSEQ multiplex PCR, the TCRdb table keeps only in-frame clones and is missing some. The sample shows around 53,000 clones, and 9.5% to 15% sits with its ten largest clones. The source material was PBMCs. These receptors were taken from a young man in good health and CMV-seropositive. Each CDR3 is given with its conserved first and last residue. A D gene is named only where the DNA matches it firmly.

TGTGCCAGTAGTATAGGGGGATCGACAGGGTCGGAGACCCAGTACTTC | CASSIGGSTGSETQYF | TRBJ2-5 | TRBD1 | TRBV19
TGTGCCAGCTCACCACCCGGGAGGGCCTCCCAGTTCTTC | CASSPPGRASQFF | TRBJ2-1 | TRBD2 | TRBV18
TGTGCCAGTAGTCCCGAGGGGGGGTCACCCCTCCACTTT | CASSPEGGSPLHF | TRBJ1-6 | - | TRBV19
TGTGCCACCAGCAGTGACGAGACTAGCGGGAGGGGAAATGAGCAGTTCTTC | CATSSDETSGRGNEQFF | TRBJ2-1 | TRBD2 | TRBV15
TGCAGCGTCCGGACTAGCGTAACCTACGAGCAGTACTTC | CSVRTSVTYEQYF | TRBJ2-7 | TRBD2 | TRBV29-1
TGTGCCAGCACGGATTCCAGGCAGGGGTTGAACACCGGGGAGCTGTTTTTT | CASTDSRQGLNTGELFF | TRBJ2-2 | - | TRBV7-6
TGCGCCAGCAGCTTGTGGGGGGACGGCAATCAGCCCCAGCATTTT | CASSLWGDGNQPQHF | TRBJ1-5 | - | TRBV5-1
TGCGCCAGCAGCTTGGGACTAGGGACAGATACGCAGTATTTT | CASSLGLGTDTQYF | TRBJ2-3 | - | TRBV5-1
TGCGCCAGCAGCCAATCCCCCCTTGACAGTCTCGGAAAGCCTGAGCAGTTCTTC | CASSQSPLDSLGKPEQFF | TRBJ2-1 | - | TRBV5-1
TGTGCCACCAGCACCCCTGCCTGGTCACAGGGGCTTGATCGCAATCAGCCCCAGCATTTT | CATSTPAWSQGLDRNQPQHF | TRBJ1-5 | TRBD1 | TRBV15
TGTGCCAGCAAGGACTGGACTAGCGAAACAGATACGCAGTATTTT | CASKDWTSETDTQYF | TRBJ2-3 | TRBD2 | TRBV27
TGTGCCAGCAGTTTATCCGGACAGGGATCCTACGAGCAGTACTTC | CASSLSGQGSYEQYF | TRBJ2-7 | TRBD1 | TRBV27
TGTGCCAGTACCCTCGCGGACAGGGTGGGGTACGAGCAGTACTTC | CASTLADRVGYEQYF | TRBJ2-7 | TRBD1 | TRBV19
TGCGCCAGCAGCGAACATATTGGGACAGGGCGGTACGAGCAGTACTTC | CASSEHIGTGRYEQYF | TRBJ2-7 | TRBD1 | TRBV4-1
TGTGCCAGCAGCCTCGGACAGCTCTCTGGAAACACCATATATTTT | CASSLGQLSGNTIYF | TRBJ1-3 | - | TRBV7-9
TGTGCCAGCAGCGTAGGGGGGCACCAAGAGACCCAGTACTTC | CASSVGGHQETQYF | TRBJ2-5 | - | TRBV9